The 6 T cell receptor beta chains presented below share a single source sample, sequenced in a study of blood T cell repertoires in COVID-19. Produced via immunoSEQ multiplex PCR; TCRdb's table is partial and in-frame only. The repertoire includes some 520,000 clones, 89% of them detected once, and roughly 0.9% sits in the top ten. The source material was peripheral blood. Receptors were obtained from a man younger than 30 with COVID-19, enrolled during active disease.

The CDR3 region has the DNA TGTGCCAGCAGCAACCGGGACAGATGGTACTATGGCTACACCTTC. It codes for CASSNRDRWYYGYTF. This chain uses TRBV5-6 with TRBJ1-2, with 7 bases identical to TRBD1. Germline CDR1 SGHDT, CDR2 YYEEEE. The ends lost 4 bases at V and 3 bases at J; junction bases unmatched: 9. The CDR3 is 15 amino acids.

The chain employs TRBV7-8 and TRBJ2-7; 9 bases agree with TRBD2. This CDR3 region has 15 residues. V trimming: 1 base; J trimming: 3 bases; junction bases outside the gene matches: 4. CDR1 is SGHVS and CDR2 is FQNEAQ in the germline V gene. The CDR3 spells CASSLGVTSGYEQYF. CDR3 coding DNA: TGTGCCAGCAGCTTAGGGGTGACTAGCGGCTACGAGCAGTACTTC.

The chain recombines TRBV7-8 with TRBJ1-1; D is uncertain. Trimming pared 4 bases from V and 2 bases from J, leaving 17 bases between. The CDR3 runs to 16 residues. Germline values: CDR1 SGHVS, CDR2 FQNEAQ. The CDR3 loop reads CASSSEWGDINTEAFF. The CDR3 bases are TGTGCCAGCAGCTCTGAGTGGGGAGACATAAACACTGAAGCTTTCTTT.

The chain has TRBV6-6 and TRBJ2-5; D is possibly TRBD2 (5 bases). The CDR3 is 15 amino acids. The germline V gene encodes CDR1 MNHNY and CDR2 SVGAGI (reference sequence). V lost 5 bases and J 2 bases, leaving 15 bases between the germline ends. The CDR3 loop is CASSPPTTRQETQYF. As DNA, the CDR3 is TGTGCCAGCAGTCCCCCGACTACAAGACAAGAGACCCAGTACTTC.

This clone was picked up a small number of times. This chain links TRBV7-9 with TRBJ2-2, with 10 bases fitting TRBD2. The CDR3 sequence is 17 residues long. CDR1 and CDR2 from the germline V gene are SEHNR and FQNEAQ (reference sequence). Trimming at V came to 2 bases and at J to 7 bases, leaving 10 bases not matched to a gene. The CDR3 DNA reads TGTGCCAGCAGCTTACCCCTAGCGGGGGCTTCGGTCGGGGAGCTGTTTTTT. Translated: CASSLPLAGASVGELFF. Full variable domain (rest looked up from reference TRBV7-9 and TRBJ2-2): DTGVSQNPRHKITKRGQNVTFRCDPISEHNRLYWYRQTLGQGPEFLTYFQNEAQLEKSRLLSDRFSAERPKGSFSTLEIQRTEQGDSAMYLCASSLPLAGASVGELFFGEGSRLTVL.

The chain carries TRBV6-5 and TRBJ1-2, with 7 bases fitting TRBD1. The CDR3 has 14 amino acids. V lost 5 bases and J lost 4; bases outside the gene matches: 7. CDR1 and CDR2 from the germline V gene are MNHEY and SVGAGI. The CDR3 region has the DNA TGTGCCAGCAGTACCGGGGGACAGCTCTATGGCTACACCTTC. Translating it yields CASSTGGQLYGYTF.